Listed below are T cell receptor beta chains from one sample, sequenced in a study of human T cells and chemical hapten exposure. TCRdb redid the calling of the RACE reads with MiXCR, one entry per CDR3 protein. The repertoire holds 52,000 or so distinct CDR3 sequences, with roughly 9.8% as singletons. The input for sequencing was whole blood, taken in connection with sensitization to the hapten diphenylcyclopropenone (DPC). Receptor source: a man aged 40-50 years with alopecia areata. Some clones in this sample may be carry-over from other donors' samples. CDR3s include the opening cysteine and the closing phenylalanine or tryptophan. A D gene is named only where the DNA matches it firmly. Clone size is shown for a subset of rows, as once, few, many or a class of expanded clone.

d_call | j_call | clone_size | v_call | cdr3_aa | cdr3_nt
TRBD2 | TRBJ2-1 | few | TRBV12-3/TRBV12-4 | CASSLGRLAGARDEQFF | TGTGCCAGCAGTTTGGGTCGGTTAGCGGGCGCGAGGGATGAGCAGTTCTTC
TRBD2 | TRBJ2-7 | few | TRBV27 | CASSSYGLADDTEQYF | TGTGCCAGCAGTTCTTATGGACTAGCGGACGATACCGAGCAGTACTTC
TRBD2 | TRBJ2-1 | many | TRBV14 | CASSHDSGRAVNEQFF | TGTGCCAGCAGCCATGATAGCGGGAGGGCCGTCAATGAGCAGTTCTTC
- | TRBJ2-7 | - | TRBV12-3/TRBV12-4 | CASSSGPLEQYF | TGTGCCAGCAGTTCGGGACCTCTTGAGCAGTACTTC
TRBD1 | TRBJ1-5 | - | TRBV11-2 | CASSTDRARPQHF | TGTGCCAGCAGCACAGACAGGGCCAGGCCCCAGCATTTT
- | TRBJ2-1 | many | TRBV5-1 | CASSLGVDVFNEQFF | TGCGCCAGCAGCTTGGGGGTTGATGTGTTCAATGAGCAGTTCTTC
- | TRBJ1-1 | few | TRBV4-1 | CASSLTRTDVNTEAFF | TGCGCCAGCAGCCTTACGCGGACAGACGTGAACACTGAAGCTTTCTTT
- | TRBJ2-1 | many | TRBV10-2 | CATALVTEQFF | TGCGCCACCGCACTAGTCACTGAGCAGTTCTTC
- | TRBJ1-5 | few | TRBV3-1 | CASSQGAQPQHF | TGTGCCAGCAGCCAAGGCGCTCAGCCCCAGCATTTT
TRBD1 | TRBJ2-1 | - | TRBV7-9 | CASSLSTGTDEQFF | TGTGCCAGCAGCTTATCGACAGGGACCGATGAGCAGTTCTTC
- | TRBJ2-1 | - | TRBV12-3/TRBV12-4 | CASSPYGGGSYNEQFF | TGTGCCAGCAGTCCCTACGGGGGAGGCTCCTACAATGAGCAGTTCTTC
TRBD1 | TRBJ2-2 | - | TRBV4-3 | CASSHADRASGELFF | TGCGCCAGCAGCCATGCGGACAGGGCTTCCGGGGAGCTGTTTTTT
- | TRBJ2-7 | few | TRBV6-2/TRBV6-3 | CASSWSSTYEQYF | TGTGCCAGCAGTTGGTCCTCCACCTACGAGCAGTACTTC
TRBD1 | TRBJ1-2 | many | TRBV27 | CASSSQTGTEYGYTF | TGTGCCAGCAGTTCACAGACCGGGACAGAATATGGCTACACCTTC
- | TRBJ1-2 | - | TRBV7-8 | CASTNLETWSYTF | TGTGCCAGCACCAATCTCGAGACCTGGAGCTACACCTTC
- | TRBJ2-7 | - | TRBV7-3 | CASSADRAYEQYF | TGTGCCAGCAGCGCGGACAGAGCCTACGAGCAGTACTTC
- | TRBJ1-2 | many | TRBV28 | CASGPSFGYTF | TGTGCCAGCGGTCCTTCCTTTGGCTACACCTTC
- | TRBJ2-1 | many | TRBV21-1 | CASSKETEEGTSGRRCEQFF | TGTGCCAGCAGCAAAGAGACCGAAGAAGGAACTAGCGGGAGGCGGTGTGAGCAGTTCTTC
- | TRBJ2-3 | few | TRBV5-4 | CASSPQGRDYGDTQYF | TGTGCCAGCAGCCCCCAAGGGCGGGATTATGGAGATACGCAGTATTTT
- | TRBJ2-1 | many | TRBV28 | CASSPPVSYNEQFF | TGTGCCAGCAGTCCCCCCGTCTCCTACAATGAGCAGTTCTTC
- | TRBJ1-2 | - | TRBV7-2 | CASSLAGTNYGYTF | TGTGCCAGCAGCTTAGCCGGCACCAACTATGGCTACACCTTC
TRBD2 | TRBJ2-7 | few | TRBV5-6 | CASSGGPGLAGYEQYF | TGTGCCAGCAGCGGCGGCCCGGGACTAGCGGGTTACGAGCAGTACTTC
TRBD1 | TRBJ2-6 | - | TRBV30 | CAFTAQGVPGANVLTF | TGTGCCTTTACCGCGCAGGGGGTACCCGGGGCCAACGTCCTGACTTTC
TRBD1 | TRBJ2-1 | - | TRBV7-3 | CTSSLYRGTYNEQFF | TGTACCAGCAGCTTATACAGGGGGACCTACAATGAGCAGTTCTTC
- | TRBJ2-1 | many | TRBV29-1 | CSVKGAGGGYNEQFF | TGCAGCGTCAAGGGGGCGGGAGGTGGGTACAATGAGCAGTTCTTC
- | TRBJ2-2 | many | TRBV5-1 | CASSSTALAINTGELFF | TGCGCCAGCAGCTCGACGGCCCTAGCGATAAACACCGGGGAGCTGTTTTTT
- | TRBJ2-6 | many | TRBV24-1 | CATSGNSGANVLTF | TGTGCCACCAGTGGCAACTCTGGGGCCAACGTCCTGACTTTC
- | TRBJ2-5 | few | TRBV4-2 | CASSQAGTRPETQYF | TGTGCCAGCAGCCAAGCCGGGACACGTCCCGAGACCCAGTACTTC
TRBD2 | TRBJ2-3 | many | TRBV27 | CASRPLGLAETDTQYF | TGTGCCAGCAGACCTTTAGGACTAGCGGAGACAGATACGCAGTATTTT
- | TRBJ2-7 | few | TRBV4-3 | CASSQGAGRSYEQYF | TGCGCCAGCAGCCAAGGGGCGGGCAGGTCCTACGAGCAGTACTTC
- | TRBJ2-5 | few | TRBV20-1 | CSAIGEEQQETQYF | TGCAGTGCTATCGGTGAGGAACAGCAAGAGACCCAGTACTTC
TRBD2 | TRBJ2-1 | - | TRBV6-2/TRBV6-3 | CASTGTSGLHEQFF | TGTGCCAGCACCGGGACTAGCGGCCTTCATGAGCAGTTCTTC
- | TRBJ1-5 | few | TRBV28 | CASRGDRNQPQHF | TGTGCCAGCAGAGGGGATCGCAATCAGCCCCAGCATTTT
- | TRBJ2-2 | few | TRBV7-2 | CASSSGGPNTGELFF | TGTGCCAGCAGCTCAGGGGGGCCGAACACCGGGGAGCTGTTTTTT
- | TRBJ1-5 | many | TRBV23-1 | CASSPLGHSYSNQPQLF | TGCGCCAGCAGTCCTCTGGGACACAGCTATAGCAATCAGCCCCAGCTTTTT
- | TRBJ2-3 | few | TRBV5-1 | CASSQAERDTQYF | TGCGCCAGCAGCCAGGCGGAGAGGGATACGCAGTATTTT
- | TRBJ2-5 | many | TRBV28 | CASSFSRLAKETQYF | TGTGCCAGCAGTTTTTCGAGGTTGGCGAAAGAGACCCAGTACTTC
TRBD2 | TRBJ2-1 | - | TRBV7-9 | CASSSLKREHYNEQFF | TGTGCCAGCAGCTCGTTGAAGCGGGAGCACTACAATGAGCAGTTCTTC
- | TRBJ2-3 | - | TRBV6-5 | CASSRDFGTDTQYF | TGTGCCAGCAGCCGAGATTTTGGCACAGATACGCAGTATTTT
- | TRBJ2-7 | - | TRBV20-1 | CSARSGSYEQYF | TGCAGTGCTAGATCAGGGTCCTACGAGCAGTACTTC